This note documents a single TCR beta chain sequence. The antigen remains unidentified. The sample originates from a study of shared clonotypes between healthy human individuals. CDR3 length equals 15 residues. Per the germline V gene, CDR1 is SGHRS and CDR2 is YFSETQ. V gave up 4 bases and J gave up 4 bases; unmatched junction bases: 8. Study-level results: A limitation of the genetic and exposure-history diversity represented arose from few donors. Approximately 4.6% of naive CD4 clonotypes were common to four donors. Compared with memory subsets, naive subsets generally had larger estimated richness.

Genomic DNA per cell subset filled all wells of several immunoSEQ plates. Sequencing was performed with immunoSEQ multiplex PCR; in TCRdb, only in-frame clones are kept and a portion is missing. The sample yields approximately 530,000 clones, 90% to 96% seen once. Sequencing input: naive CD4+ T cells sorted from blood. The subset was: CD45RA+ positively selected. This TCR was sampled from a woman aged 25-40 years in good health. V gene TRBV5-1 combines with J gene TRBJ2-5; 9 nucleotides agree with TRBD2. CDR3 protein: CASSDSGRSGETQYF. The DNA of the CDR3 is TGCGCCAGCAGCGATAGCGGGAGATCAGGAGAGACCCAGTACTTC. The full variable domain, its missing parts supplied by reference TRBV5-1 and TRBJ2-5, is KAGVTQTPRYLIKTRGQQVTLSCSPISGHRSVSWYQQTPGQGLQFLFEYFSETQRNKGNFPGRFSGRQFSNSRSEMNVSTLELGDSALYLCASSDSGRSGETQYFGPGTRLLVL.